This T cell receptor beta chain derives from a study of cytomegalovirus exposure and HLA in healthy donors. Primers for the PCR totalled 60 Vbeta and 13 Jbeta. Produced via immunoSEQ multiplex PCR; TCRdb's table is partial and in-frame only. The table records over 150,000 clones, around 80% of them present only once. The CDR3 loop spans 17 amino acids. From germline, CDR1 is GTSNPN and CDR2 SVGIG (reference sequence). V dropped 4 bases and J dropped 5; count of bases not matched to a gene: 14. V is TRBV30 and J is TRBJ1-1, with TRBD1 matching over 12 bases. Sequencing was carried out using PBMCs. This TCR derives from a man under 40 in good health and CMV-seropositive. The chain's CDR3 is CAWTIGTGGRGSTEAFF. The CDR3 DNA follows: TGTGCCTGGACCATAGGGACAGGGGGCAGGGGGAGTACTGAAGCTTTCTTT.